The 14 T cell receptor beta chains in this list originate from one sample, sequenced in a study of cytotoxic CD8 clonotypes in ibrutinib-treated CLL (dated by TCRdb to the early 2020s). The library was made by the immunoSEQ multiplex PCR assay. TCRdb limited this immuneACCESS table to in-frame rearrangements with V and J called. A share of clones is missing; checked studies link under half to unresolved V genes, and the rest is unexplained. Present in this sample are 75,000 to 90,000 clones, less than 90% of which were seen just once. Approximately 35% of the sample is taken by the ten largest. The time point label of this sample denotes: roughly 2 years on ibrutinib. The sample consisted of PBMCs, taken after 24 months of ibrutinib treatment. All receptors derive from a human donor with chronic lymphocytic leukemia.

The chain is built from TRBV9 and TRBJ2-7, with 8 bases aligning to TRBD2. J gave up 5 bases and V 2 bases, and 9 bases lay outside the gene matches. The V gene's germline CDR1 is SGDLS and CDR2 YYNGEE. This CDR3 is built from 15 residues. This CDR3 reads CASSVQAGETHEQYF. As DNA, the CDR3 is TGTGCCAGCAGCGTCCAAGCGGGAGAAACCCACGAGCAGTACTTC.

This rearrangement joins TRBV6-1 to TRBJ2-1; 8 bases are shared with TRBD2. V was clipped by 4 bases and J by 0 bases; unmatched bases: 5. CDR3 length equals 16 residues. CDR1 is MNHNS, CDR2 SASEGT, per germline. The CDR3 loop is CASSVRLAYSYNEQFF. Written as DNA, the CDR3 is TGTGCCAGCAGTGTCCGACTAGCGTACTCCTACAATGAGCAGTTCTTC.

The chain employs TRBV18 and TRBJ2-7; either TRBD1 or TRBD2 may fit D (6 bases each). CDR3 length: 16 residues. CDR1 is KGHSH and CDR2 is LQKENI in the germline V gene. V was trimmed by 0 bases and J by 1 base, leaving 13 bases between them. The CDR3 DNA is TGTGCCAGCTCACCACCGGGGGGCTCTAGTTCCTACGAGCAGTACTTC. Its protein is CASSPPGGSSSYEQYF. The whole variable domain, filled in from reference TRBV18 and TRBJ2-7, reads NAGVMQNPRHLVRRRGQEARLRCSPMKGHSHVYWYRQLPEEGLKFMVYLQKENIIDESGMPKERFSAEFPKEGPSILRIQQVVRGDSAAYFCASSPPGGSSSYEQYFGPGTRLTVT.

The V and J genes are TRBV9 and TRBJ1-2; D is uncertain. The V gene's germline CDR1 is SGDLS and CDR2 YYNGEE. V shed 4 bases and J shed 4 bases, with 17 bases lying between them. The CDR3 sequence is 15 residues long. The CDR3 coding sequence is TGTGCCAGCAGCCCCGGAGGCAGCACCCTCTATGGCTACACCTTC. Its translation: CASSPGGSTLYGYTF. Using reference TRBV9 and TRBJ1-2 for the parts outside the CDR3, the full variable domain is DSGVTQTPKHLITATGQRVTLRCSPRSGDLSVYWYQQSLDQGLQFLIQYYNGEERAKGNILERFSAQQFPDLHSELNLSSLELGDSALYFCASSPGGSTLYGYTFGSGTRLTVV.

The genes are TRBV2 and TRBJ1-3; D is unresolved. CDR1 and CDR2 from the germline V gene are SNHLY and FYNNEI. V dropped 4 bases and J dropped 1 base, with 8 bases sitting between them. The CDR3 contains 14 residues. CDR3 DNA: TGTGCCAGCAGTGCCGGGAATTCTGGAAACACCATATATTTT. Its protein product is CASSAGNSGNTIYF.

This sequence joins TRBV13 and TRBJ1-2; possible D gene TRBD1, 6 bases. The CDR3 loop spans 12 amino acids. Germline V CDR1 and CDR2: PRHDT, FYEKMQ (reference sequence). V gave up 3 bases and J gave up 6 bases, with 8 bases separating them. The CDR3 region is CASSFGGDGYTF. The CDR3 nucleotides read TGTGCCAGCAGCTTTGGGGGCGATGGCTACACCTTC.

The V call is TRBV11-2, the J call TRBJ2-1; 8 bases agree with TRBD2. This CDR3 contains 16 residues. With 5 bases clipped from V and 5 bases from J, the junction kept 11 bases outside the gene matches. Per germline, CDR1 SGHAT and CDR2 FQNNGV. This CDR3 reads CASSPSPAGAHNEQFF. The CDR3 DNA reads TGTGCCAGCAGCCCCTCCCCAGCGGGAGCCCACAATGAGCAGTTCTTC.

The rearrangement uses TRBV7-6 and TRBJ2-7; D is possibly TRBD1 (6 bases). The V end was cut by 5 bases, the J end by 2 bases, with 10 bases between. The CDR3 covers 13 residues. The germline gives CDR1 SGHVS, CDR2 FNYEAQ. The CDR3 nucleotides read TGTGCCAGCAGCGCAGGGGAGACCTACGAGCAGTACTTC. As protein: CASSAGETYEQYF.

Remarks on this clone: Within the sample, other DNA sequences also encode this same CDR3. The CDR3 region has the DNA TGTGCCAGCAGCGTAGGAGGGACAGGGAGCTACGAGCAGTACTTC. Its translation is CASSVGGTGSYEQYF. The chain employs TRBV9 and TRBJ2-7; 9 bases match TRBD1. From germline, CDR1 is SGDLS and CDR2 YYNGEE. The V gene end was trimmed by 0 bases and the J gene end by 3 bases; junction bases not matched to a gene: 4. The CDR3 extends over 15 amino acids.

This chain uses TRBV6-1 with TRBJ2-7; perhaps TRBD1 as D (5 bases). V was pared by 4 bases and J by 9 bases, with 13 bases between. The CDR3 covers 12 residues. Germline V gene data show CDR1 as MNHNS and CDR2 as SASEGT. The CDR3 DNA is TGTGCCAGCAGTGGCCAGGGTTTCTTGCAGTACTTC. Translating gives CASSGQGFLQYF.

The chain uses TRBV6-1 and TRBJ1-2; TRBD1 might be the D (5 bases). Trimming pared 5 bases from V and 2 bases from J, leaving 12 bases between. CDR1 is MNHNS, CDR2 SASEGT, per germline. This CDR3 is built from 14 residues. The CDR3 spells CASSTGLVNYGYTF. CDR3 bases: TGTGCCAGCAGTACAGGACTTGTCAACTATGGCTACACCTTC.

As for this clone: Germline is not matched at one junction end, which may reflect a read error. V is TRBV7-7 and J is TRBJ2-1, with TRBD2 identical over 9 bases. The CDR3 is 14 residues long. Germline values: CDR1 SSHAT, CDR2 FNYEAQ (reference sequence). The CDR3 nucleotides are TGTGCTAGCAGCCCTAGCGGGACCGGCGGTGAGCAGTTCTTC. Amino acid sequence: CASSPSGTGGEQFF.

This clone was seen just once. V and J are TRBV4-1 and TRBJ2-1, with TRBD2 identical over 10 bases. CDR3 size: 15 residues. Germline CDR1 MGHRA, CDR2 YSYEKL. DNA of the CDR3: TGCGGCCCTAGCGGGAGAAAACGCTCCTACAATGAGCAGTTCTTC. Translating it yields CGPSGRKRSYNEQFF.

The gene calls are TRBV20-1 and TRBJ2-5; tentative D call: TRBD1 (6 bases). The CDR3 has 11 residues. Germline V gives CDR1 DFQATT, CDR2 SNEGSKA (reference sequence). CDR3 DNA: TGCAGCGGGACACCCGTGGAGACCCAGTACTTC. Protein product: CSGTPVETQYF.